The rows below give T cell receptor beta chains drawn from one sample of a study of T-cell reconstitution after alpha-beta-depleted transplantation in children. TCRdb ran MiXCR on the PCR reads and lists one entry per CDR3 protein. The table has under 450,000 distinct CDR3 sequences, about 14% seen once. The material was PBMCs, obtained from the stem cell graft. The receptors derive from a human donor who donated a stem cell graft to a child with Fanconi anemia. Each CDR3 is given with its conserved first and last residue. Each record gives: clone size, V gene, J gene, D gene, CDR3 protein, CDR3 DNA. A D gene is named only where the DNA matches it firmly. A clone size is listed for some rows: how often the clone was seen (once, few, many), or a class if it is expanded.

>many|TRBV4-3|TRBJ1-1|TRBD1
CASSQVSARGDTEAFF
TGCGCCAGCAGCCAAGTCTCTGCCAGGGGGGACACTGAAGCTTTCTTT
>NA|TRBV5-6|TRBJ1-2|NA
CASSLKGGLGYTF
TGTGCCAGCAGCTTAAAAGGGGGTCTTGGCTACACCTTC
>many|TRBV30|TRBJ2-4|TRBD2
CAWETSGGKNIQYF
TGTGCCTGGGAGACCAGCGGGGGAAAAAACATTCAGTACTTC
>NA|TRBV11-2|TRBJ2-7|NA
CASQGSNYEQYF
TGTGCCAGCCAAGGATCAAACTACGAGCAGTACTTC
>many|TRBV20-1|TRBJ2-3|TRBD2
CSARVLAGGTDTQYF
TGCAGTGCTAGAGTGCTAGCGGGCGGCACAGATACGCAGTATTTT
>NA|TRBV13|TRBJ2-1|NA
CASSWTDDTYNEQFF
TGTGCCAGCAGTTGGACAGACGATACCTACAATGAGCAGTTCTTC
>NA|TRBV6-5|TRBJ1-1|NA
CASVGPKAAEAFF
TGTGCCAGCGTCGGGCCAAAGGCAGCTGAAGCTTTCTTT
>many|TRBV6-2/TRBV6-3|TRBJ2-1|TRBD2
CASSNPSSGQFF
TGTGCCAGCAGTAACCCTTCTAGCGGGCAGTTCTTC
>many|TRBV3-1|TRBJ1-1|NA
CASSLEGAEAFF
TGTGCCAGCAGCCTCGAGGGAGCTGAAGCTTTCTTT
>NA|TRBV7-2|TRBJ2-5|NA
CASSSTPARETQYF
TGTGCCAGCAGCTCCACCCCCGCCAGGGAGACCCAGTACTTC
>NA|TRBV20-1|TRBJ1-1|TRBD1
CSARDFGGRGPGEAFF
TGCAGTGCTAGAGATTTTGGTGGCAGGGGGCCAGGTGAAGCTTTCTTT
>many|TRBV10-3|TRBJ1-1|NA
CASKGQAEHTTEAFF
TGTGCCTCCAAAGGGCAGGCAGAGCACACCACTGAAGCTTTCTTT
>few|TRBV5-1|TRBJ2-5|NA
CASSLDTEGETQYF
TGCGCCAGCAGCTTGGACACGGAGGGAGAGACCCAGTACTTC
>few|TRBV11-2|TRBJ2-2|NA
CASSLISTGELFF
TGTGCCAGCAGCTTAATTTCCACCGGGGAGCTGTTTTTT
>many|TRBV5-1|TRBJ2-3|TRBD2
CASSFAGDRTDTQYF
TGCGCCAGCAGCTTCGCGGGGGACCGCACAGATACGCAGTATTTT
>many|TRBV9|TRBJ1-1|NA
CASSVAGSGWDTEAFF
TGTGCCAGCAGCGTAGCTGGGTCTGGTTGGGACACTGAAGCTTTCTTT
>many|TRBV15|TRBJ1-1|NA
CATTQEATALGEAFF
TGTGCCACCACCCAGGAAGCGACCGCCCTCGGAGAAGCTTTCTTT
>many|TRBV6-2/TRBV6-3|TRBJ2-7|TRBD1
CASRPWTGMGYEQYF
TGTGCCAGCAGACCTTGGACAGGGATGGGCTACGAGCAGTACTTC
>NA|TRBV27|TRBJ2-7|NA
CASSLTAGTYEQYF
TGTGCCAGCAGTTTGACGGCTGGAACCTACGAGCAGTACTTC
>NA|TRBV2|TRBJ1-4|NA
CASSPPGAHLGKLFF
TGTGCCAGCAGTCCCCCGGGGGCACACCTCGGGAAACTGTTTTTT
>NA|TRBV29-1|TRBJ2-3|TRBD2
CSVGLAGGHTDTQYF
TGCAGCGTTGGACTAGCGGGGGGACACACAGATACGCAGTATTTT
>many|TRBV5-6|TRBJ2-7|NA
CASSLVAIGEQYF
TGTGCCAGCAGCTTGGTGGCTATCGGAGAGCAGTACTTC
>few|TRBV2|TRBJ1-4|NA
CASSLHGGSTNEKLFF
TGTGCCAGCAGCCTACATGGAGGGTCCACTAATGAAAAACTGTTTTTT
>NA|TRBV4-3|TRBJ2-7|NA
CASSQVRAGDSYEQYF
TGCGCCAGCAGCCAAGTCAGGGCAGGGGACTCCTACGAGCAGTACTTC
>NA|TRBV7-9|TRBJ1-1|NA
CASSLARGVGLTEAFF
TGTGCCAGCAGCTTAGCGCGAGGTGTAGGGTTGACTGAAGCTTTCTTT
>many|TRBV5-1|TRBJ2-5|NA
CASSQQGGETQYF
TGCGCCAGCAGCCAACAGGGAGGAGAGACCCAGTACTTC
>once|TRBV6-2/TRBV6-3|TRBJ1-1|NA
CATTGFFTEAFF
TGTGCCACCACTGGCTTTTTTACTGAAGCTTTCTTT
>NA|TRBV6-2/TRBV6-3|TRBJ2-5|NA
CASSYNYEGETQYF
TGTGCCAGCAGTTATAACTACGAGGGGGAGACCCAGTACTTC
>many|TRBV18|TRBJ2-1|TRBD1
CASTGTGTNNEQFF
TGTGCCAGCACCGGGACAGGGACCAACAATGAGCAGTTCTTC
>few|TRBV4-3|TRBJ2-5|NA
CASSQDQVGETQYF
TGCGCCAGCAGCCAAGATCAGGTTGGAGAGACCCAGTACTTC
>NA|TRBV12-3/TRBV12-4|TRBJ2-3|NA
CASSTRGGWGDTQYF
TGTGCCAGCAGTACGAGGGGGGGCTGGGGAGATACGCAGTATTTT
>NA|TRBV4-3|TRBJ1-2|NA
CASSQEVVPVNGYTF
TGCGCCAGCAGCCAAGAGGTAGTCCCGGTCAATGGCTACACCTTC
>NA|TRBV18|TRBJ1-2|NA
CASSPPSGTYGYTF
TGTGCCAGCTCACCACCGTCAGGGACTTATGGCTACACCTTC
>NA|TRBV11-2|TRBJ2-3|TRBD2
CASSLLAGEFSSTDTQYF
TGTGCCAGCAGCCTCCTAGCGGGCGAATTTTCTAGCACAGATACGCAGTATTTT
>many|TRBV7-6|TRBJ2-5|NA
CASSSGRETQYF
TGTGCCAGCAGCTCGGGACGGGAGACCCAGTACTTC
>many|TRBV11-2|TRBJ2-7|TRBD2
CASSFPLAGSDYEQYF
TGTGCCAGCAGCTTCCCCCTAGCGGGGAGCGATTACGAGCAGTACTTC
>NA|TRBV10-2|TRBJ1-1|NA
CASGNNRMNTEAFF
TGCGCCAGCGGGAATAACCGGATGAACACTGAAGCTTTCTTT
>few|TRBV20-1|TRBJ1-1|NA
CSAKQGNTEAFF
TGCAGTGCTAAACAGGGTAATACTGAAGCTTTCTTT
>few|TRBV9|TRBJ1-3|NA
CASSVGGPALSGNTIYF
TGTGCCAGCAGCGTTGGAGGACCGGCCCTCTCTGGAAACACCATATATTTT
>few|TRBV4-2|TRBJ1-2|NA
CASSQDGPRMSYGYTF
TGTGCCAGCAGCCAAGACGGACCGAGGATGAGCTATGGCTACACCTTC
>NA|TRBV11-2|TRBJ2-3|NA
CASSVTGTPLRADTQYF
TGTGCCAGCAGCGTCACGGGGACTCCCCTTCGAGCAGATACGCAGTATTTT
>many|TRBV6-2/TRBV6-3|TRBJ1-1|NA
CASSTGEGWKAFF
TGTGCCAGCAGCACCGGCGAGGGTTGGAAAGCTTTCTTT
>NA|TRBV6-2/TRBV6-3|TRBJ1-1|NA
CASSYGRITEAFF
TGTGCCAGCAGTTACGGGCGGATCACTGAAGCTTTCTTT
>few|TRBV15|TRBJ1-2|NA
CATSRADRNGYTF
TGTGCCACCAGCAGAGCGGACAGAAATGGCTACACCTTC
>NA|TRBV6-2/TRBV6-3|TRBJ1-5|NA
CASSYGPDQPQHF
TGTGCCAGCAGTTACGGCCCGGACCAGCCCCAGCATTTT
>NA|TRBV13|TRBJ2-5|NA
CASSQAPSETQYF
TGTGCCAGCAGCCAGGCGCCGAGTGAGACCCAGTACTTC
>few|TRBV6-2/TRBV6-3|TRBJ2-1|NA
CASSAPFLWGGLEQFF
TGTGCCAGCAGTGCACCTTTTTTATGGGGGGGCCTTGAGCAGTTCTTC
>NA|TRBV19|TRBJ1-1|NA
CASSIGVGGETEAFF
TGTGCCAGTAGTATTGGAGTAGGAGGGGAAACTGAAGCTTTCTTT
>NA|TRBV7-8|TRBJ2-6|NA
CASSLMGSTGANVLTF
TGTGCCAGCAGCTTAATGGGGTCGACTGGGGCCAACGTCCTGACTTTC
>many|TRBV20-1|TRBJ2-3|NA
CSAYQPSADTQYF
TGCAGTGCTTACCAACCGAGTGCAGATACGCAGTATTTT
>NA|TRBV18|TRBJ2-3|TRBD2
CASSRGLAGPEGDTQYF
TGTGCCAGCTCAAGAGGACTAGCGGGGCCAGAGGGAGATACGCAGTATTTT